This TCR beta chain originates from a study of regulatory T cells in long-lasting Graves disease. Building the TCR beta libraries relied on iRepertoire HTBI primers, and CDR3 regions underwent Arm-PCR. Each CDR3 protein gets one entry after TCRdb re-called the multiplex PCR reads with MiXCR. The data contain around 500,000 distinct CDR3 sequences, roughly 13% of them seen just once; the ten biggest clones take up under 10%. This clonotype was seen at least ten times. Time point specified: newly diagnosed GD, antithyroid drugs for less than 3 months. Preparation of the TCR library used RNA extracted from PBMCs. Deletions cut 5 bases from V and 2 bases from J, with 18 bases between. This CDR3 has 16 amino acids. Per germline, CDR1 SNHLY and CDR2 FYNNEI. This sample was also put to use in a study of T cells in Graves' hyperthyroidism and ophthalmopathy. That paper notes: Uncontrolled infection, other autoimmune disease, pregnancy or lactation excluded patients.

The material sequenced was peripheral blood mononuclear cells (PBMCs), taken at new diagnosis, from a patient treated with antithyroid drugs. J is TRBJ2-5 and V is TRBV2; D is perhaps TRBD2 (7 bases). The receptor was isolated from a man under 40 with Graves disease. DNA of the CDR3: TGTGCCAGCAGTTTAGCGGGCCGGGGGACACAAGAGACCCAGTACTTC. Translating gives CASSLAGRGTQETQYF.